Each of the 31 T cell receptor beta chains below was sequenced from the same sample in a study of blood T cell repertoires in COVID-19. The table came from immunoSEQ multiplex PCR; TCRdb's copy has only in-frame clones and leaves some out. The data hold roughly 23,000 clones, with 85% to 95% observed a single time. Sample: peripheral blood. The source of these receptors is a woman aged 45-60 years with active COVID-19.

The chain carries TRBV3-1 (or the pseudogene TRBV3-2) and TRBJ1-2, with 8 bases lining up with TRBD1. The ends lost 4 bases at V and 7 bases at J; junction bases unmatched: 5. Germline V CDR1 and CDR2: LGHDT, YNNKEL (reference sequence). The CDR3 runs to 13 residues. In DNA form, the CDR3 reads TGTGCCAGCAGCCTAGGGACAGGTGGTGGCTACACCTTC. It encodes CASSLGTGGGYTF.

V is TRBV6-1 and J is TRBJ2-3; 11 bases line up with TRBD2. Germline V CDR1 and CDR2: MNHNS, SASEGT. V trimming: 4 bases; J trimming: 2 bases; junction bases outside the gene matches: 11. The CDR3 sequence is 18 residues long. CDR3 residues: CASSALGTSGRNTDTQYF. CDR3 DNA sequence: TGTGCCAGCAGTGCCCTTGGGACTAGCGGCCGCAACACAGATACGCAGTATTTT.

The V call is TRBV29-1, the J call TRBJ1-1; D possibly corresponds to TRBD1 (5 bases). V gave up 4 bases and J gave up 5 bases, with 11 bases separating them. CDR3 length: 12 residues. Looked up from germline, CDR1 is SQVTM and CDR2 is ANQGSEA. The CDR3 spells CSVGREATEAFF. CDR3 nucleotides: TGCAGCGTTGGCAGGGAGGCTACTGAAGCTTTCTTT.

The chain uses TRBV19 and TRBJ1-3; D gene unclear. Germline assignment: CDR1 LNHDA and CDR2 SQIVND (reference sequence). This CDR3 comprises 15 residues. Trimming took 3 bases from V and 0 from J, leaving 9 bases between them. CDR3 amino acids: CASSIGARSGNTIYF. CDR3 sequence (DNA): TGTGCCAGTAGTATTGGAGCCCGCTCTGGAAACACCATATATTTT.

The V call is TRBV14, the J call TRBJ1-1; D is ambiguous. The V gene's germline CDR1 is SGHDN and CDR2 FVKESK. This CDR3 spans 13 amino acids. Trimming removed 3 bases from V and 4 bases from J, with 9 bases in between. The chain's CDR3 is CASSQAVSTEAFF. The CDR3 region has the DNA TGTGCCAGCAGCCAGGCGGTGAGCACTGAAGCTTTCTTT.

The table lists this clone with a few counts. The V call is TRBV5-1, the J call TRBJ1-1; possibly TRBD1 for D (5 bases). V was shortened by 1 base and J by 5 bases, with 15 bases between the two germline ends. Per the germline V gene, CDR1 is SGHRS and CDR2 is YFSETQ. The CDR3 extends over 15 amino acids. CDR3 coding DNA: TGCGCCAGCAGCTTGTTCAGGGTCTACGAGACTGAAGCTTTCTTT. The encoded protein is CASSLFRVYETEAFF. The full variable domain, its missing parts supplied by reference TRBV5-1 and TRBJ1-1, is KAGVTQTPRYLIKTRGQQVTLSCSPISGHRSVSWYQQTPGQGLQFLFEYFSETQRNKGNFPGRFSGRQFSNSRSEMNVSTLELGDSALYLCASSLFRVYETEAFFGQGTRLTVV.

The chain joins TRBV29-1 to TRBJ1-1; TRBD1 agrees at 10 bases. Losses at the gene ends were 7 bases for V and 5 bases for J; bases not matched to a gene: 22. Germline V gene data show CDR1 as SQVTM and CDR2 as ANQGSEA. CDR3 size: 18 residues. The CDR3 region is CSGRGPAGGDRGVTEAFF. The CDR3 DNA sequence: TGCAGCGGCCGGGGGCCGGCGGGTGGGGACAGGGGTGTGACTGAAGCTTTCTTT.

This clone was detected only once. This chain joins TRBV5-1 and TRBJ2-1; 9 bases agree with TRBD1. The CDR3 spans 14 residues. The junction had 7 bases not matched to a gene; V was cut back by 7 bases and J by 5 bases. From germline, CDR1 is SGHRS and CDR2 YFSETQ. CDR3 nucleotide sequence: TGCGCCAGCGCACAGGGGGCGGCCAACAATGAGCAGTTCTTC. Its protein product is CASAQGAANNEQFF.

The rearrangement joins TRBV7-9 to TRBJ2-7, with TRBD1 matching over 8 bases. V dropped 2 bases and J dropped 6; count of bases not matched to a gene: 3. The CDR3 extends over 13 amino acids. Germline-derived CDR1 and CDR2 are SEHNR and FQNEAQ (reference sequence). The CDR3 region has the DNA TGTGCCAGCAGCTTACCTACAGGGGGCGAGCAGTACTTC. Protein sequence: CASSLPTGGEQYF. Using reference TRBV7-9 and TRBJ2-7 for the parts outside the CDR3, the full variable domain is DTGVSQNPRHKITKRGQNVTFRCDPISEHNRLYWYRQTLGQGPEFLTYFQNEAQLEKSRLLSDRFSAERPKGSFSTLEIQRTEQGDSAMYLCASSLPTGGEQYFGPGTRLTVT.

The sample holds one count of this clone. The rearrangement joins TRBV18 to TRBJ2-1, with TRBD2 matching over 7 bases. This CDR3 comprises 17 residues. V lost 3 bases to trimming and J lost 2 bases; unmatched junction nucleotides: 10. Germline CDR1 reads KGHSH; CDR2 reads LQKENI. As DNA, the CDR3 is TGTGCCAGCTCACCCCCCCCAGCGGGATCCACCTACAATGAGCAGTTCTTC. This codes for CASSPPPAGSTYNEQFF.

The gene calls are TRBV29-1 and TRBJ1-2, with D unclear. The CDR3 has 11 amino acids. V lost 4 bases and J 8 bases, leaving 11 bases between the germline ends. CDR1 is SQVTM and CDR2 is ANQGSEA in the germline V gene. The CDR3 protein is CSVAFIRGYTF. The CDR3 DNA reads as TGCAGCGTTGCTTTCATCCGGGGCTACACCTTC.

This clone came up once. The rearrangement links TRBV29-1 to TRBJ1-2; 7 positions agree with TRBD1. This CDR3 region has 15 residues. Germline trimming cut 0 bases from V and 4 bases from J; bases unmatched to any gene: 8. Germline V gives CDR1 SQVTM, CDR2 ANQGSEA. This CDR3 is CSVEDPRTGTYGYTF. The CDR3 DNA reads TGCAGCGTTGAAGATCCCAGGACAGGAACCTATGGCTACACCTTC.

Here the CDR3 reads CSARDQLEQFF. CDR3 bases: TGCAGTGCTAGAGATCAACTGGAGCAGTTCTTC. This rearrangement joins TRBV20-1 to TRBJ2-1; D ambiguous. V lost 0 bases to trimming and J lost 10 bases, with 7 bases between them. This CDR3 spans 11 amino acids. The germline CDR1 and CDR2 sequences are DFQATT and SNEGSKA (reference sequence).

V gene TRBV12-3 or TRBV12-4 combines with J gene TRBJ1-1; D perhaps matches TRBD1 (5 bases). This CDR3 contains 12 residues. V lost 7 bases to trimming and J lost 4 bases, with 10 bases between them. CDR3 in DNA: TGTGCCAGCATACTGGGGGGCACTGAAGCTTTCTTT. Its translation is CASILGGTEAFF.

This sequence joins TRBV4-1 and TRBJ1-4, with 12 bases aligning to TRBD1. The CDR3 length is 15 residues. V was clipped by 4 bases and J by 8 bases; unmatched bases: 5. The germline CDR1 and CDR2 sequences are MGHRA and YSYEKL. The CDR3 protein is CASSLGTGGREKLFF. CDR3 DNA: TGCGCCAGCAGCCTTGGGACAGGGGGCCGAGAAAAACTGTTTTTT.

V gene TRBV3-1 (or the pseudogene TRBV3-2) combines with J gene TRBJ1-2, with TRBD1 matching over 10 bases. V dropped 3 bases and J dropped 4; count of bases not matched to a gene: 11. The CDR3 is made up of 17 amino acids. Germline V gene sequence: CDR1 LGHDT, CDR2 YNNKEL (reference sequence). CDR3 sequence: CASSQTGTGVLIYGYTF. CDR3 sequence (DNA): TGTGCCAGCAGCCAGACCGGGACAGGGGTCCTTATCTATGGCTACACCTTC.

J is TRBJ1-4 and V is TRBV25-1; D call uncertain. Germline V gives CDR1 MGHDK, CDR2 SYGVNS. Trimming removed 6 bases at V and 3 bases at J, with 8 bases between. This CDR3 has 13 amino acids. CDR3 loop: CASSPRANEKLFF. CDR3 DNA: TGTGCCAGCAGCCCTCGGGCTAATGAAAAACTGTTTTTT.

The J gene is TRBJ1-1, the V gene TRBV9; the D gene is possibly TRBD1 (5 bases). Between the trimmed V and J ends, which lost 4 bases and 1 base, there was a span of 11 bases. Germline V gene sequence: CDR1 SGDLS, CDR2 YYNGEE. The length of the CDR3 is 14 residues. The CDR3 spells CASSPRQRNTEAFF. CDR3 sequence (DNA): TGTGCCAGCAGCCCCCGACAGAGGAACACTGAAGCTTTCTTT. Drawing the rest from reference TRBV9 and TRBJ1-1, the complete variable domain is DSGVTQTPKHLITATGQRVTLRCSPRSGDLSVYWYQQSLDQGLQFLIQYYNGEERAKGNILERFSAQQFPDLHSELNLSSLELGDSALYFCASSPRQRNTEAFFGQGTRLTVV.

The gene calls are TRBV19 and TRBJ1-4; a weak D match, TRBD1 (6 bases). V gave up 7 bases and J gave up 8 bases, with 17 bases separating them. The germline V gene encodes CDR1 LNHDA and CDR2 SQIVND (reference sequence). CDR3 length: 14 residues. The CDR3, as DNA: TGTGCCAGTACCTCCGAGGGGGTCGAGGAAAAACTGTTTTTT. It specifies CASTSEGVEEKLFF.

This clone has only one observation. The chain uses TRBV6-6 and TRBJ2-2; the D gene is possibly TRBD1 (5 bases). Trimming took 4 bases from V and 13 from J, leaving 16 bases between them. Per germline, CDR1 MNHNY and CDR2 SVGAGI (reference sequence). CDR3 length: 13 residues. The CDR3 loop is CASSLLMARGLFF. DNA of the CDR3: TGTGCCAGCAGTTTATTGATGGCTAGGGGGCTGTTTTTT.

The chain combines TRBV7-2 with TRBJ2-7, with D uncertain. Germline CDR1 and CDR2: SGHTA and FQGNSA. The V gene lost 1 base and the J gene lost 2 bases, with 6 bases spanning the gap. The CDR3 has 13 amino acids. This chain's CDR3 is CASSLGLAYEQYF. In DNA form, the CDR3 reads TGTGCCAGCAGCTTAGGGCTCGCCTACGAGCAGTACTTC.

The chain carries TRBV6-5 and TRBJ1-4; 7 bases line up with TRBD1. Germline V gives CDR1 MNHEY, CDR2 SVGAGI. The V segment lost 8 bases and the J segment 7 bases; nucleotides outside the gene matches: 7. The CDR3 is 13 amino acids. The CDR3 loop reads CASELTGIEKLFF. The CDR3 region has the DNA TGTGCCAGCGAGCTGACAGGGATTGAAAAACTGTTTTTT.

The J gene is TRBJ2-2, the V gene TRBV29-1, with 8 bases that match TRBD2. The CDR3 covers 16 residues. V lost 6 bases to trimming and J lost 6 bases; unmatched junction nucleotides: 15. Germline assignment: CDR1 SQVTM and CDR2 ANQGSEA. The CDR3 is CSVAGFSREGPGELFF. CDR3 bases: TGCAGCGTCGCTGGGTTTTCACGGGAGGGCCCCGGGGAGCTGTTTTTT.

This sequence joins TRBV18 and TRBJ1-2; possibly TRBD1 for D (5 bases). CDR1 is KGHSH and CDR2 is LQKENI in the germline V gene. Trimming stripped 8 bases from V and 8 bases from J, with 21 bases between. The length of the CDR3 is 14 residues. The CDR3 DNA sequence: TGTGCCAGCAGCAGGGAACGCGAGCGGGCGGGCTACACCTTC. Amino acid sequence: CASSRERERAGYTF.

The chain employs TRBV5-1 and TRBJ2-7; TRBD1 aligns across 7 bases. Germline CDR1 reads SGHRS; CDR2 reads YFSETQ. The CDR3 sequence is 11 residues long. Unmatched junction bases numbered 4, after V lost 3 bases and J lost 10 bases. CDR3: CASSSGTEQYF. The CDR3 nucleotides are TGCGCCAGCAGCTCTGGGACAGAACAGTACTTC. The full variable domain, rest sourced from reference TRBV5-1 and TRBJ2-7, is KAGVTQTPRYLIKTRGQQVTLSCSPISGHRSVSWYQQTPGQGLQFLFEYFSETQRNKGNFPGRFSGRQFSNSRSEMNVSTLELGDSALYLCASSSGTEQYFGPGTRLTVT.

This rearrangement joins TRBV7-3 to TRBJ2-1; D is perhaps TRBD2 (6 bases). Germline V lookup: CDR1 SGHTA, CDR2 FQGTGA. The CDR3 length is 17 residues. V lost 4 bases to trimming and J lost 4 bases, with 20 bases between them. CDR3 loop: CASSSGLRGLRYNEQFF. Here the CDR3 DNA reads TGTGCCAGCAGCTCAGGCCTAAGGGGACTGCGATACAATGAGCAGTTCTTC.

The rearrangement uses TRBV7-6 and TRBJ2-2, with D maybe TRBD1 (6 bases). The CDR3 loop spans 16 amino acids. Between the trimmed V and J ends, which lost 4 bases and 0 bases, there was a span of 12 bases. Looked up from germline, CDR1 is SGHVS and CDR2 is FNYEAQ. CDR3 loop: CASSSQTGTNTGELFF. The CDR3 DNA is TGTGCCAGCAGCTCGCAGACAGGCACGAACACCGGGGAGCTGTTTTTT. Variable domain in full (rest from reference TRBV7-6 and TRBJ2-2): GAGVSQSPRYKVTKRGQDVALRCDPISGHVSLYWYRQALGQGPEFLTYFNYEAQQDKSGLPNDRFSAERPEGSISTLTIQRTEQRDSAMYRCASSSQTGTNTGELFFGEGSRLTVL.

CDR3 protein: CASSLALAGSTDTQYF. The CDR3 DNA sequence: TGCGCCAGCAGCTTGGCCTTAGCGGGGTCCACAGATACGCAGTATTTT. The chain recombines TRBV5-1 with TRBJ2-3; the match to TRBD2 covers 8 bases. Germline loops: CDR1 SGHRS, CDR2 YFSETQ. The CDR3 extends over 16 amino acids. V shed 0 bases, J shed 2 bases, and the junction held 5 bases outside the gene matches.

The chain couples TRBV24-1 to TRBJ2-7; 8 bases are a match to TRBD1. The V and J ends lost 7 bases and 4 bases, in that order; junction bases with no gene match: 5. This CDR3 region has 13 residues. In germline, CDR1 is KGHDR, CDR2 SFDVKD. The CDR3 loop is CATSQDRVYEQYV. The CDR3 bases are TGTGCCACCAGCCAGGACAGGGTTTACGAGCAGTACGTC.

CDR3 protein: CASSLADRSTDTQYF. DNA for the CDR3: TGTGCCAGCAGCTTGGCCGACAGAAGCACAGATACGCAGTATTTT. J is TRBJ2-3 and V is TRBV5-4, with TRBD1 as a possible D gene (5 bases). The CDR3 is 15 residues long. The germline V gene has CDR1 SGHNT and CDR2 YYREEE (reference sequence). V lost 0 bases and J 0 bases, leaving 8 bases between the germline ends.

This clone showed up just once. The chain uses TRBV28 and TRBJ2-3, with 9 bases identical to TRBD2. V trimming: 2 bases; J trimming: 2 bases; junction bases outside the gene matches: 5. This CDR3 region has 16 residues. Germline V gene sequence: CDR1 MDHEN, CDR2 SYDVKM. In DNA form, the CDR3 reads TGTGCCAGCAGTTTAGGGGCTAGCGGGGACACAGATACGCAGTATTTT. Its protein product is CASSLGASGDTDTQYF.